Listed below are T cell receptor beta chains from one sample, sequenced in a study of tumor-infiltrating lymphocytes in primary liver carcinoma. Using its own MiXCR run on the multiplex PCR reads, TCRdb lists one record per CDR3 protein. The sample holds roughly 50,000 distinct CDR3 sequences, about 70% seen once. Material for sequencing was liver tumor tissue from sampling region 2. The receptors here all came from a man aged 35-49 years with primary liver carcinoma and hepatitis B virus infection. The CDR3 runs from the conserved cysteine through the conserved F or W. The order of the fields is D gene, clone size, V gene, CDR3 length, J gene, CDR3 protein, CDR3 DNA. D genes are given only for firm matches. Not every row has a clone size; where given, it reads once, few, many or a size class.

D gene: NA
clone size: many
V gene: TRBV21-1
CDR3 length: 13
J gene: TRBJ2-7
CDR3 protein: CAMDQGLAYEQYF
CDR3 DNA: TGTGCCATGGACCAAGGACTAGCCTACGAGCAGTACTTC

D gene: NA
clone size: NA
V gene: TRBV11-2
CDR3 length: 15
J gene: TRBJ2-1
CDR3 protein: CGTGQDQPSYNERFF
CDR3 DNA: TGTGGCACCGGGCAAGACCAGCCATCCTATAATGAGCGGTTCTTC

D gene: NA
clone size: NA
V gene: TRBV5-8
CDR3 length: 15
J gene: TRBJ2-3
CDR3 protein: CASSFISTSTDTQYF
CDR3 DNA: TGTGCCAGCAGCTTTATTTCCACTAGCACAGATACACAGTATTTT

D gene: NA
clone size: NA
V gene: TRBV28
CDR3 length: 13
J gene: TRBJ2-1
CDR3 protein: CASTSEQYNEQFF
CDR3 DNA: TGTGCCAGCACGTCGGAGCAGTACAACGAACAGTTCTTC

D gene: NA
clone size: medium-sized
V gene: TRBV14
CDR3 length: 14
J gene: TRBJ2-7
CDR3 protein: CASSRTPANYEQYF
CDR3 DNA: TGTGCCAGCAGCCGGACTCCCGCAAACTACGAGCAGTACTTC

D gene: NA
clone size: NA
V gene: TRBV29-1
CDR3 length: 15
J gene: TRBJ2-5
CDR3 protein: CSVERGGISRETQYF
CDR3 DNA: TGCAGCGTTGAAAGGGGGGGGATTAGCAGGGAGACCCAGTACTTC

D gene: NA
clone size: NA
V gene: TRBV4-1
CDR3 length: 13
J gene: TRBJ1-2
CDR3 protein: CSGSETANYGYAF
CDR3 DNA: TGCTCCGGCAGCGAGACAGCTAACTATGGCTACGCCTTC

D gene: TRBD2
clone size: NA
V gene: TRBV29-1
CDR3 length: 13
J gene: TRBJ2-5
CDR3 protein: CSVGGRGTETQYF
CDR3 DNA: TGCAGCGTTGGTGGGAGGGGCACTGAGACTCAGTACTTC

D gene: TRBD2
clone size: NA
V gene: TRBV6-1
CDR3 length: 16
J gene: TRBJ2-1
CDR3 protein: CAGSRILAGVDDEQFF
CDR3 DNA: TGTGCCGGCAGTCGTATTCTAGCGGGAGTAGACGATGAGCAATTCTTC

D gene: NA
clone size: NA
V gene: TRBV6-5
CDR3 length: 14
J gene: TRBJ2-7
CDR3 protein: CASSYSPLFTEQYF
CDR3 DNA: TGTGCCAGCAGTTACTCGCCCCTCTTCACCGAACAGTACTTC

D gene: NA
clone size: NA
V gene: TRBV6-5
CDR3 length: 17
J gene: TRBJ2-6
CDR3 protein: CASILGQGSSGTNVLIF
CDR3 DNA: TGTGCCAGCATATTAGGGCAGGGATCCTCTGGGACCAACGTCCTGATTTTC

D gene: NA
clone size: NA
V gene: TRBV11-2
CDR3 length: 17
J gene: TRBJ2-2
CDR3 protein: CASSSLTGGGATGELFF
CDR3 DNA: TGTGCCAGCAGCTCTTTAACGGGGGGGGGGGCCACAGGGGAGCTGTTCTTT

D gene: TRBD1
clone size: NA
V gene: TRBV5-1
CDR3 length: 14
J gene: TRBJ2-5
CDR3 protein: CASSSRQGGETHYF
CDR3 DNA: TGCGCCAGCAGCTCCAGACAGGGTGGGGAGACCCATTACTTC

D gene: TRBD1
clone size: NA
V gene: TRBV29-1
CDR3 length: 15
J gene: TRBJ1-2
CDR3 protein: CSVAGTGGAVHGYTF
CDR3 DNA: TGCAGCGTAGCCGGGACAGGGGGCGCTGTCCATGGCTACACCTTC

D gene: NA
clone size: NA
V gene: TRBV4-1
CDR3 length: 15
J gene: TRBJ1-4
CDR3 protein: CAGSQIFGRDEKLSF
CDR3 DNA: TGCGCCGGCAGCCAGATCTTCGGGAGGGACGAAAAACTGTCTTTT

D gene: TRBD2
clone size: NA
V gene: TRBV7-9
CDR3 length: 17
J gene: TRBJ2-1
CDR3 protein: CASSLALGGSSYIEQFF
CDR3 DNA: TGTGCTAGCAGCTTAGCGCTGGGCGGGAGCTCCTACATTGAGCAGTTCTTC

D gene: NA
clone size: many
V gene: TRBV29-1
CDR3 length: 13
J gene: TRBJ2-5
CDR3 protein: CSVEAQLGETQYF
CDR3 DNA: TGCAGCGTTGAAGCACAGTTGGGGGAGACCCAGTACTTC

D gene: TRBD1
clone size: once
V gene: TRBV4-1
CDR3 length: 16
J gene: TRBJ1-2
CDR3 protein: CASSPDQGAFDFGYTF
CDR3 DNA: TGCGCCAGCAGCCCAGACCAGGGGGCGTTCGACTTTGGTTACACCTTC

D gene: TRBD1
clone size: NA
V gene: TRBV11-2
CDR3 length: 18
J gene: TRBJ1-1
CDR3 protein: CASSPGGRGAAIVAEAFF
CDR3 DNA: TGTGCCAGCAGCCCGGGGGGCAGGGGGGCGGCTATCGTCGCTGAAGCTTTCTTT

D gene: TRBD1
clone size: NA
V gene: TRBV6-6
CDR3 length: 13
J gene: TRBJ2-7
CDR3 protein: CANRGDRGHEQYF
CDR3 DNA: TGTGCCAACAGAGGGGACAGGGGGCACGAGCAGTACTTC

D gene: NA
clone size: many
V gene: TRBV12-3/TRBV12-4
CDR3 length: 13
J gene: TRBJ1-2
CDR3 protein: CASSKDRKAGYTF
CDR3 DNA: TGTGCCAGCAGTAAAGACCGGAAGGCTGGCTACACCTTC

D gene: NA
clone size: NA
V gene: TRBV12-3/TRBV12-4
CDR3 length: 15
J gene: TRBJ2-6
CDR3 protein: CASQYGTSGANVLTF
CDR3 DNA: TGTGCCAGCCAATACGGGACCTCTGGGGCCAACGTCCTGACTTTC

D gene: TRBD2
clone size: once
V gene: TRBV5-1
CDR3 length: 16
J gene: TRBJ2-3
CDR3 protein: CARSLNPSGSGDTLYF
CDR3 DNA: TGCGCCCGCAGCTTGAATCCTAGCGGGAGTGGAGATACGCTGTATTTT

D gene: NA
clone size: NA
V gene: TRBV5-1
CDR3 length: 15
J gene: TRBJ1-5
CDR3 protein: CACDLAGLGNQPQHF
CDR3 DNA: TGCGCCTGCGACTTGGCAGGGTTGGGAAATCAGCCCCAGCATTTT

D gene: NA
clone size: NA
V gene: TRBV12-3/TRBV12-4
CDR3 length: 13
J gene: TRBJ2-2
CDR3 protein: CASNPRTAGELFF
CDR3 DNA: TGTGCCAGCAATCCAAGGACAGCCGGGGAGCTGTTCTTT

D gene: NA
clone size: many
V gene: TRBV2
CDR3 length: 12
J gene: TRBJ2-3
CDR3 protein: CASSELTDTQYF
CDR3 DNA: TGTGCCAGCAGTGAACTGACAGATACGCAGTATTTT

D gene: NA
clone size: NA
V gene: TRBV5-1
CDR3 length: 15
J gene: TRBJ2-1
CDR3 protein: CASSPTWAVSNEQFF
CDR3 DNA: TGCGCCAGCAGCCCCACTTGGGCAGTAAGCAATGAGCAGTTCTTC

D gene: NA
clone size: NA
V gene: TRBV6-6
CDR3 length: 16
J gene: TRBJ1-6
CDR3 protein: CDSRPPDGGENSPLHF
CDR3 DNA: TGTGACAGCAGACCACCGGACGGGGGAGAAAATTCACCCCTCCACTTT

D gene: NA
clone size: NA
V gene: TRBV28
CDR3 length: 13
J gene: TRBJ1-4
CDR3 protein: CASSLSWGQKLFF
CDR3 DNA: TGTGCCAGCAGTTTGTCTTGGGGCCAAAAACTGTTTTTT

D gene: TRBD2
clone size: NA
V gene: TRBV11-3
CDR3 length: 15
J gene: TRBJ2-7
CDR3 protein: CASSTGLAVSYEQYF
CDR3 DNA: TGTGCCAGCAGCACCGGACTAGCAGTGTCCTACGAGCAGTACTTC

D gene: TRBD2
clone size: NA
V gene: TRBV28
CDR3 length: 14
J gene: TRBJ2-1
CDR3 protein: CANSLSGTRSEQFF
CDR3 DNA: TGTGCCAACAGTTTATCAGGGACTAGGTCCGAGCAGTTCTTC

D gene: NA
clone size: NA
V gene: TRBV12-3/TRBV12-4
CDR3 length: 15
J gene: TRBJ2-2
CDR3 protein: CVSSLEQGATGELFF
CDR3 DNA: TGTGTCAGCAGTTTAGAACAAGGTGCGACCGGGGAGCTGTTTTTT

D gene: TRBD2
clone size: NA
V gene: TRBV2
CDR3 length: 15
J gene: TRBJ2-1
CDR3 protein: CASRGLASPYNEQFF
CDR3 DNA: TGTGCCAGCAGGGGACTAGCGAGCCCCTACAATGAGCAGTTCTTC

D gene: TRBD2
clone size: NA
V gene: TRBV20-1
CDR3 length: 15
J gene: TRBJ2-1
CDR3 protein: CSAFGLAGSDGEQFF
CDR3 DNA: TGCAGTGCCTTCGGACTAGCGGGGTCGGACGGTGAGCAGTTCTTC

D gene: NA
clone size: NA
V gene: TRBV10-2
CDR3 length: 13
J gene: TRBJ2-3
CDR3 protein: CASTGLSTDTQCF
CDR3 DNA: TGCGCTAGCACAGGGTTGTCCACAGATACGCAGTGTTTT

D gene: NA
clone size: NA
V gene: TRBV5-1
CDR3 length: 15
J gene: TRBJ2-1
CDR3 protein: CASSLPPTSSNEQFF
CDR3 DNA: TGCGCTAGCAGCTTGCCACCTACTAGTAGCAATGAGCAGTTCTTC